This TCR beta chain was identified during a study of T-cell memory formation after mild COVID-19. Across the study: Largely, the TCR clusters proved donor specific.

A remark on this clonotype: Its target is unknown.

5'RACE primed from the constant segment yielded TCR alpha and TCR beta cDNA libraries bearing sample barcodes and UMIs. TCRdb fed the 5' RACE reads into MiXCR, producing one record per CDR3 protein. The sample consists of roughly 150,000 distinct CDR3 sequences, roughly a quarter of them appearing once. Whole-study findings and limits: Most CD4+ clones that shrank were in CM and EM, while CD8+ ones turned up in EMRA.

Trimming took 6 bases from V and 5 from J; bases not matched to a gene: 7. CDR1 is SGHDT and CDR2 is YYEEEE in the germline V gene. The CDR3 consists of 15 residues. The receptor was derived from an adult woman who had mild COVID-19 (a few samples of this study predate the infection). Cell type and time point are not known. The sample was PBMCs or a T cell subset sorted from them (not recorded which). The rearrangement joins TRBV5-6 to TRBJ2-7; TRBD2 aligns across 14 bases. CDR3 residues: CASIPTSGGAHEQYF. Written as DNA, the CDR3 is TGTGCCAGCATCCCGACTAGCGGGGGGGCCCACGAGCAGTACTTC.